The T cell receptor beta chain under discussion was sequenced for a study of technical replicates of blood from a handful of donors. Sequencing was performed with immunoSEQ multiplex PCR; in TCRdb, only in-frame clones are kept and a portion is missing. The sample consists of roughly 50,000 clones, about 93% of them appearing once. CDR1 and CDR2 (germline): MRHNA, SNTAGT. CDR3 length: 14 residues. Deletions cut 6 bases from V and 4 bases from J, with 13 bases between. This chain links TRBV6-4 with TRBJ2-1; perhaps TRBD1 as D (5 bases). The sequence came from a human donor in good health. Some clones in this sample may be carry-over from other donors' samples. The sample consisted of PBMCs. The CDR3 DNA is TGTGCCAGCAGGAAGGCAGGGAAGTACAATGAGCAGTTCTTC. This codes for CASRKAGKYNEQFF.